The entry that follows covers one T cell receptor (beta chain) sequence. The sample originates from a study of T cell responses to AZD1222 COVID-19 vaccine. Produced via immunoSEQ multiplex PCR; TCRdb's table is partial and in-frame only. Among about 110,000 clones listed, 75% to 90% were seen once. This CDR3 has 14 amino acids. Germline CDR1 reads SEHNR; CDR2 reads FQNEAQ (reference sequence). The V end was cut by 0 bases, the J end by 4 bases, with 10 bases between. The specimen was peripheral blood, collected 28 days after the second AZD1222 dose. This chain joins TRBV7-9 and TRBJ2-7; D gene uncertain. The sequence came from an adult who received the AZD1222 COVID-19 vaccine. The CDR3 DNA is TGTGCCAGCAGCTTAGCGTCGGCTGATTACGAGCAGTACTTC. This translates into CASSLASADYEQYF.